This passage covers 12 T cell receptor beta chains from one sample sequenced in a study of T-cell memory formation after mild COVID-19. TCRdb reprocessed the 5' RACE reads via MiXCR and lists one record per CDR3 protein. This table has fewer than 600,000 distinct CDR3 sequences, about a fifth appearing once. Sequencing was performed on PBMCs or a T cell subset sorted from them (not recorded which). The receptor source for this set is an adult woman who had mild COVID-19 (a few samples of this study predate the infection). Cell type and time point are not known.

This rearrangement joins TRBV2 to TRBJ2-2; 8 nucleotides match TRBD1. The V and J ends lost 8 bases and 7 bases, in that order; junction bases with no gene match: 9. CDR3 length: 14 residues. Germline CDR1 and CDR2: SNHLY and FYNNEI. The CDR3 DNA follows: TGTGCCAGCTGTGGCAGGGGGCGAGTCGGGGAGCTGTTTTTT. Its translation: CASCGRGRVGELFF.

This clonotype showed up many times. The chain combines TRBV9 with TRBJ2-3; 7 bases map to TRBD1. CDR1 is SGDLS and CDR2 is YYNGEE in the germline V gene. The CDR3 has 16 residues. Germline trimming cut 0 bases from V and 2 bases from J; bases unmatched to any gene: 6. The CDR3 bases are TGTGCCAGCAGCGTAGTAGGGGACAGCATCACAGATACGCAGTATTTT. As protein: CASSVVGDSITDTQYF.

J is TRBJ2-7 and V is TRBV7-9, with 12 bases that match TRBD2. The CDR3 is 18 residues long. J lost 4 bases, V lost 1 base, and 11 bases had no gene match. Germline V gene data show CDR1 as SEHNR and CDR2 as FQNEAQ (reference sequence). CDR3 protein: CASSLDLLTSGRRYEQYF. The CDR3 coding sequence is TGTGCCAGCAGCTTAGACCTACTAACTAGCGGGAGGAGGTACGAGCAGTACTTC.

This clonotype showed up many times. The rearrangement links TRBV7-9 to TRBJ2-7; 10 bases match TRBD1. The V segment lost 5 bases and the J segment 5 bases; nucleotides outside the gene matches: 6. Germline V lookup: CDR1 SEHNR, CDR2 FQNEAQ (reference sequence). The CDR3 runs 14 residues. CDR3 residues: CASSPGTGANEQYF. The CDR3 DNA reads as TGTGCCAGCAGCCCCGGGACAGGGGCCAACGAGCAGTACTTC.

This clonotype has a handful of counts. V is TRBV6-2 or TRBV6-3 and J is TRBJ2-6; 10 nucleotides match TRBD1. This CDR3 region has 16 residues. CDR1 and CDR2 from the germline V gene are MNHEY and SVGEGT. Unmatched junction bases numbered 2, after V lost 6 bases and J lost 0 bases. The CDR3 DNA follows: TGTGCCAGCAGGGGACAGGGGAGCTCTGGGGCCAACGTCCTGACTTTC. This sequence encodes CASRGQGSSGANVLTF.

The CDR3 bases are TGTGCCAGCTGGGATGCAAGAGGCTACACCTTC. Amino acid sequence: CASWDARGYTF. The chain joins TRBV6-5 to TRBJ1-2; D unclear. V gave up 8 bases and J gave up 8 bases, with 12 bases separating them. Germline CDR1 MNHEY, CDR2 SVGAGI. The CDR3 runs 11 residues.

This clonotype was recorded a few times. DNA for the CDR3: TGTGCCAGCAGCCAAAACGCAGGGGCCGGCTATGGCTACACCTTC. Translated, it gives CASSQNAGAGYGYTF. This chain connects TRBV3-1 to TRBJ1-2; possible D gene TRBD1, 6 bases. The CDR3 spans 15 residues. Trimming cost V 2 bases and J 4 bases, with 14 bases left between them. Germline loops: CDR1 LGHDT, CDR2 YNNKEL (reference sequence).

The chain is built from TRBV6-6 and TRBJ1-1, with D unclear. From germline, CDR1 is MNHNY and CDR2 SVGAGI (reference sequence). Trimming shortened V by 7 bases and J by 11 bases, and 17 bases separated the two germline ends. The CDR3 is 12 amino acids. CDR3 DNA sequence: TGTGCCAGCACCACACTGCAATCTGCGGCTTTCTTT. This translates into CASTTLQSAAFF.

This chain uses TRBV29-1 with TRBJ2-1; D ambiguous. V dropped 3 bases and J dropped 7 bases, with 7 bases sitting between them. CDR1 and CDR2 (germline): SQVTM, ANQGSEA. The CDR3 length is 11 residues. Here the CDR3 reads CSVDLWNEQFF. The CDR3 DNA reads TGCAGCGTTGATTTGTGGAATGAGCAGTTCTTC.

The chain couples TRBV27 to TRBJ2-7; 7 bases fit TRBD1. The V segment lost 0 bases and the J segment 2 bases; nucleotides outside the gene matches: 4. This CDR3 is built from 15 residues. Germline CDR1 MNHEY, CDR2 SMNVEV (reference sequence). The CDR3 protein is CASSLSGTATYEQYF. The CDR3 region has the DNA TGTGCCAGCAGTTTATCGGGGACAGCGACCTACGAGCAGTACTTC.

This clonotype has a handful of counts. The chain links TRBV12-3 or TRBV12-4 to TRBJ2-2, with 10 nucleotides matching TRBD2. V lost 3 bases to trimming and J lost 3 bases; unmatched junction nucleotides: 4. There are 16 residues in the CDR3. The CDR3 DNA reads TGTGCCAGCAGTTTGGCTAGCGGGAGACACACCGGGGAGCTGTTTTTT. It encodes CASSLASGRHTGELFF.

In this sample, this clonotype turned up a few times. The chain joins TRBV2 to TRBJ2-1; no definite D call. Trimming left V 2 bases short and J 7 bases short, with 12 bases between. The CDR3 runs to 14 residues. CDR1 and CDR2 from the germline V gene are SNHLY and FYNNEI. CDR3 DNA sequence: TGTGCCAGCAGTGAAAGTCTCGATGGTAATGAGCAGTTCTTC. Amino acids: CASSESLDGNEQFF.